The subject of this entry is one T cell receptor (beta chain). This clonotype was counted many times. Its antigen is unknown. One base away there is no much larger clone; base qualities are not given. Looking up the germline V gene (reference sequence) yields CDR1 LGHDT and CDR2 YNNKEL. From its cysteine to its phenylalanine, the CDR3 spans 15 amino acids. This entry keeps only the CDR3 DNA: 45 bases, framed from base 1. V and J lose 1 base and 0 bases, and a span of 10 bases separates them. The receptor library was made with multiplex PCR. The run used an Illumina HiSeq 4000. To build TCR beta libraries, CDR3 regions were amplified by Arm-PCR using iRepertoire HTBI primers. Before sequencing, the PCR products went through gel purification. Processing in the source paper ran as follows. Gene usage analysis of CDR3 amino acid clonotypes relied on the roughly 64 TRBV and 14 TRBJ segments identified across samples. Filtered high-quality paired reads were merged into contigs using COPE and FqMerger. BLAST was used to align contigs to IMGT TRBV, TRBD and TRBJ reference genes, and CDR3 was defined according to IMGT. Clonotypes above 0.1% frequency were classified as highly expanded clones. Repertoire diversity was measured by Shannon entropy, and V-J evenness by the Gini coefficient. Clonotypes shared by more than one individual were considered public. The public sequencing data were trimmed at Q25 with fastp and processed into clonotypes with MiXCR by TCRdb, which kept only in-frame beta chains. Rows with one shared CDR3 protein collapse into an entry with the most common genes and DNA. The V and J calls and clone size come from TCRdb's table, not from the authors' own analysis. This sample comprises around 330,000 distinct CDR3 sequences, under 20% of them detected only once. The top ten clones comprise less than 40% of the sample.

The data derive from a study of regulatory T cells in long-lasting Graves disease (dated by TCRdb to 2020 to 2022). For the wider study: In the newly diagnosed Graves' disease group, patients had been taking antithyroid drugs for less than 3 months. Persistent Graves' disease patients were compared with newly diagnosed Graves' disease patients by peripheral blood TCR sequencing and RNA sequencing. A total of some 33 samples were covered by TCR sequencing, comprising approximately 13 persistent and around 20 newly diagnosed Graves' disease patients. The study was conducted in China and was registered as a clinical trial.

Beyond this particular receptor, the publication reports: Compared with newly diagnosed patients, patients with persistent Graves' disease had lower TCR Shannon entropy and fewer highly expanded clones, which suggests clonal expansion. Preferential use of TRBV28, TRBJ1-2 and TRBJ2-5 was observed in persistent disease, whereas TRBV20-1 and TRBJ2-1 were favored in newly diagnosed disease. Persistent patients shared more public clonotypes among themselves (around 2,500) than newly diagnosed patients did (about 1,000). The authors noted that the small sample size was a limitation that may lower accuracy. The study examined only peripheral blood because the primary lesion, thyroid tissue, could not be accessed. Sequencing and analysis were limited to the TCR beta chain.

The intended sense of this specimen's time point label: newly diagnosed GD, antithyroid drugs for less than 3 months. RNA was extracted from PBMCs in TRIzol for both TCR sequencing and RNA sequencing. Graves' disease was diagnosed according to American Thyroid Association guidelines. Patients were recruited from an endocrinology department in Xi'an, China. Each patient gave about 8.1 milliliters of peripheral blood, collected in an EDTA anticoagulant tube. Ficoll Paque Plus density gradient separation was used to isolate PBMCs, and no additional T cell sorting was done. An Agilent 2100 Bioanalyzer and agarose gel were used to assess RNA quality, and a NanoDrop 2000 was used to measure RNA concentration.

Sequencing was performed on peripheral blood mononuclear cells (PBMCs), taken at new diagnosis, from a patient treated with antithyroid drugs. The V and J genes are TRBV3-1 and TRBJ2-7; no D segment can be confidently identified. This sequence originates from a female donor with Graves disease. In nucleotides, the sequence is TGTGCCAGCAGCCAAGGATGGAAAGGCTCCTACGAGCAGTACTTC. This yields the protein CASSQGWKGSYEQYF.